The source of this T cell receptor (beta chain) is a study of T cell repertoires in cytomegalovirus infection. In the study overall: Use of recently identified HLA-C-restricted and well-studied HLA-B-restricted CMV epitopes was part of the study. Indications came from public TCR beta signatures; they pointed to CMV infection and to a matching HLA type.

One entry per CDR3 protein, called by TCRdb with MiXCR from the reads. The table shows 700,000 to 950,000 distinct CDR3 sequences, with 32% occurring only once. The study, taken as a whole, reports: Ex vivo responses were dominated by HLA-C-restricted CMV-specific TCR beta clonotypes. Carriers of CMV plus the relevant HLA were identified by cumulative public TCR beta family frequency.

This clonotype was seen only a few times. Antigen specificity is unknown. Sequencing was performed on cultured CD8+ T cells from PBMCs, taken from culture after CMV antigen stimulation. The sequence came from a human donor in good health (CMV status not recorded). Some clones in this sample may be carry-over from other donors' samples.

The CDR3 sequence: CASSTRDHYSNQPQHF. The CDR3 nucleotides read TGTGCCAGCAGTACCCGGGACCACTATAGCAATCAGCCCCAGCATTTT. The chain recombines TRBV6-2 or TRBV6-3 with TRBJ1-5; weak D call: TRBD1 (5 bases). Germline CDR1 reads MNHEY; CDR2 reads SVGEGT. V lost 5 bases and J lost 0, with 14 bases in between. The CDR3 extends over 16 amino acids.